The rows below give T cell receptor beta chains drawn from one sample of a study of blood T cells in healthy people across ages. TCRdb re-called the 5' RACE reads with MiXCR, one entry per CDR3 protein. The table records under 700,000 distinct CDR3 sequences, under 30% of them present only once. These data are also associated with another study on T cells of mothers and their children.

The sequenced material came from blood. The receptors here all came from a boy between 10 and 17 years old in good health. Both conserved end residues are part of each CDR3. The D gene is left open where the match is weak. Part of the rows lack a size; the others show once, few, many or a class for expanded clones.

v_gene	abundance	d_gene	j_gene	CDR3aa	CDR3nt
TRBV28	NA	TRBD1	TRBJ2-1	CASSLSPGTGSEQFF	TGTGCCAGCAGTTTGAGTCCCGGGACAGGAAGTGAGCAGTTCTTC
TRBV5-1	NA	NA	TRBJ2-1	CASSLPLGPLDNEQFF	TGCGCCAGCAGCTTGCCCCTGGGCCCCCTGGACAATGAGCAGTTCTTC
TRBV6-7	NA	NA	TRBJ1-2	CASSLGMNYGYTF	TGTGCCAGCAGTTTGGGGATGAACTATGGCTACACCTTC
TRBV5-1	few	TRBD1	TRBJ2-1	CASSLAPTGINNEQFF	TGCGCCAGCAGCTTGGCCCCGACAGGGATAAACAATGAGCAGTTCTTC
TRBV7-9	NA	TRBD1	TRBJ2-5	CASSYTGTGKETQYF	TGTGCCAGCAGCTACACCGGGACAGGAAAAGAGACCCAGTACTTC
TRBV7-9	NA	TRBD1	TRBJ2-1	CASSHTGGMFNEQFF	TGTGCCAGCAGCCATACAGGGGGCATGTTCAATGAGCAGTTCTTC
TRBV9	few	NA	TRBJ1-2	CASSPEMGARCGYTF	TGTGCCAGCAGCCCCGAGATGGGGGCGCGTTGTGGCTACACCTTC
TRBV7-9	NA	NA	TRBJ2-1	CASSLESSGPFNEQFF	TGTGCCAGCAGCTTAGAGAGCTCGGGGCCGTTCAATGAGCAGTTCTTC
TRBV7-6	few	NA	TRBJ1-4	CASSSRNEKLFF	TGTGCCAGCAGCTCCCGTAATGAAAAACTGTTTTTT
TRBV6-5	once	NA	TRBJ2-7	CASSHTPGSPYEQYF	TGTGCCAGCAGTCATACTCCGGGCTCTCCCTACGAGCAGTACTTC
TRBV7-2	NA	NA	TRBJ2-3	CASSFWEVAGPDTQYF	TGTGCCAGCAGCTTTTGGGAGGTGGCCGGCCCAGATACGCAGTATTTT
TRBV27	few	NA	TRBJ1-5	CASSFGEGQPQHF	TGTGCCAGCAGTTTCGGGGAGGGCCAGCCCCAGCATTTT
TRBV7-9	NA	NA	TRBJ1-1	CASSFLEGMDTEAFF	TGTGCCAGCAGCTTCCTGGAAGGGATGGACACTGAAGCTTTCTTT
TRBV6-2/TRBV6-3	NA	TRBD2	TRBJ2-1	CATQPLAGSSSYNEQFF	TGTGCCACACAGCCACTAGCGGGGAGCAGCTCCTACAATGAGCAGTTCTTC
TRBV7-2	few	TRBD1	TRBJ2-7	CASSYRSGTGAYEQYF	TGTGCCAGCAGCTACAGATCCGGGACAGGGGCCTACGAGCAGTACTTC
TRBV9	NA	NA	TRBJ2-3	CASSTSIGDGTSTDTQYF	TGTGCCAGCAGCACTTCTATAGGAGACGGGACTAGCACAGATACGCAGTATTTT
TRBV29-1	NA	NA	TRBJ2-3	CSANTDRDTQYF	TGCAGCGCCAACACCGACAGAGATACGCAGTATTTT
TRBV5-1	few	TRBD1	TRBJ1-2	CASSFSEGARYGYTF	TGCGCCAGCAGCTTCAGTGAGGGGGCGCGCTATGGCTACACCTTC
TRBV27	NA	NA	TRBJ2-1	CASSKTGRSYNEQFF	TGTGCCAGCAGTAAGACAGGAAGGTCCTACAATGAGCAGTTCTTC
TRBV7-9	NA	NA	TRBJ1-1	CASSLAGNSLGGEAFF	TGTGCCAGCAGCTTAGCCGGGAACTCATTAGGAGGCGAAGCTTTCTTT
TRBV5-1	NA	TRBD2	TRBJ2-5	CASSFNQVAGGQERFF	TGCGCCAGCAGCTTCAATCAGGTAGCGGGGGGCCAAGAGCGGTTCTTC
TRBV7-8	NA	NA	TRBJ1-1	CASSRAEPTPGGIAFF	TGTGCCAGCAGCCGAGCTGAGCCGACCCCAGGTGGGATTGCTTTCTTT
TRBV29-1	NA	TRBD2	TRBJ2-2	CSAGTSGRGELFF	TGCAGCGCAGGGACTAGCGGGAGGGGGGAGCTGTTTTTT
TRBV6-5	few	NA	TRBJ2-2	CASSYSTPGELFF	TGTGCCAGCAGTTACTCGACTCCCGGGGAGCTGTTTTTT